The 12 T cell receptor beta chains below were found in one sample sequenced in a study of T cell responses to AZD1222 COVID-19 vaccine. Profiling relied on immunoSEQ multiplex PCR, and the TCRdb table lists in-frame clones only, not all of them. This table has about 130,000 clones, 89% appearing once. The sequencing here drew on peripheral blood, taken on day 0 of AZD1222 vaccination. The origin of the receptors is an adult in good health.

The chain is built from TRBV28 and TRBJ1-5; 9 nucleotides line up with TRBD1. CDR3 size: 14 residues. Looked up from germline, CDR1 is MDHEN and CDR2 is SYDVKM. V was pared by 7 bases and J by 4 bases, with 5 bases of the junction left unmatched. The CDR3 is CASKRTGVNQPQHF. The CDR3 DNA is TGTGCCAGCAAGCGGACAGGGGTTAATCAGCCCCAGCATTTT.

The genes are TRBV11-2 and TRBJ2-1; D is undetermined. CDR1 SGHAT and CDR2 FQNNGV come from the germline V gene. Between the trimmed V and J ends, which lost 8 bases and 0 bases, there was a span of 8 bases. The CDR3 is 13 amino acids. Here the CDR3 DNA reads TGTGCCAGCGGGTGGAGCTCCTACAATGAGCAGTTCTTC. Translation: CASGWSSYNEQFF.

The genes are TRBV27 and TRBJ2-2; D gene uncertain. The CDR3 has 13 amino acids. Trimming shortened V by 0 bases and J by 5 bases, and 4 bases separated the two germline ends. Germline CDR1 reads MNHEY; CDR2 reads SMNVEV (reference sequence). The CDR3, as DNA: TGTGCCAGCAGTTTATCTGGGACCGGGGAGCTGTTTTTT. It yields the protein CASSLSGTGELFF.

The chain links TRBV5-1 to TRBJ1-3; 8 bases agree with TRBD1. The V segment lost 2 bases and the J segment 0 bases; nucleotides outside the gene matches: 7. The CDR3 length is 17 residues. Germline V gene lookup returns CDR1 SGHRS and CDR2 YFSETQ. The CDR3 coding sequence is TGCGCCAGCAGCTTCTACGGGACAGGAGCCTCTGGAAACACCATATATTTT. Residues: CASSFYGTGASGNTIYF.

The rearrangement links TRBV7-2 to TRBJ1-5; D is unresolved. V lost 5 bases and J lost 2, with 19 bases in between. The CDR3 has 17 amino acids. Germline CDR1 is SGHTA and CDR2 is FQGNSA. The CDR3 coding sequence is TGTGCCAGCAGCCCGGAGCTATGGGGAGTAGGCAATCAGCCCCAGCATTTT. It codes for CASSPELWGVGNQPQHF.

Here the CDR3 DNA reads TGTGCCATCAGTGAAACGGATTACGAGCAGTACTTC. Translation: CAISETDYEQYF. The chain employs TRBV10-3 and TRBJ2-7; unclear D gene. With 3 bases removed from V and 4 bases from J, the gap between germline ends came to 7 bases. CDR1 is ENHRY and CDR2 is SYGVKD in the germline V gene. This CDR3 comprises 12 residues.

The CDR3 reads CASSPGLARGYTF. CDR3 bases: TGTGCCAGCAGTCCCGGTTTGGCTAGAGGCTACACCTTC. The chain joins TRBV27 to TRBJ1-2; D remains ambiguous. V shed 5 bases and J shed 8 bases, with 15 bases lying between them. The CDR3 has 13 residues. Germline V CDR1 and CDR2: MNHEY, SMNVEV (reference sequence).

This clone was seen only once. As DNA, the CDR3 is TGTGCCAGTAGTATAGACTTGCACCACAGGGACATGAACACTGAAGCTTTCTTT. Translation: CASSIDLHHRDMNTEAFF. The chain uses TRBV19 and TRBJ1-1; maybe TRBD1 (6 bases). Trimming cost V 0 bases and J 0 bases, with 17 bases left between them. This CDR3 is 18 amino acids long. CDR1 and CDR2 from the germline V gene are LNHDA and SQIVND (reference sequence).

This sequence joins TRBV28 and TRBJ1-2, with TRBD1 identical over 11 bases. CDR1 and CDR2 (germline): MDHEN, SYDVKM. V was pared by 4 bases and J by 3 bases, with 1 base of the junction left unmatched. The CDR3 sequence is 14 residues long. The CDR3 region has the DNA TGTGCCAGCAGTTGGGGACAGGGGGACTATGGCTACACCTTC. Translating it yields CASSWGQGDYGYTF.

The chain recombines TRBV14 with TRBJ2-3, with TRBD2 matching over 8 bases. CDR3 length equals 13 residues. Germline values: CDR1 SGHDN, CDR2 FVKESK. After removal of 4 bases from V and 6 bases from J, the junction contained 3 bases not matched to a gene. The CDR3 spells CASSLPSGDTQYF. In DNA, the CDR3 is TGTGCCAGCAGCCTTCCTAGCGGGGATACGCAGTATTTT.

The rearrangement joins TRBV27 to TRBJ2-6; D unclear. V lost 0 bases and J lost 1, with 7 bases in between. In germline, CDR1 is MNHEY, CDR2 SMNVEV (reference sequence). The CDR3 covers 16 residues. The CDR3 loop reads CASSLSVTSGANVLTF. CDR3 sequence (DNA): TGTGCCAGCAGTTTATCCGTTACTTCTGGGGCCAACGTCCTGACTTTC. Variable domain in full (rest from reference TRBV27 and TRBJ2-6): EAQVTQNPRYLITVTGKKLTVTCSQNMNHEYMSWYRQDPGLGLRQIYYSMNVEVTDKGDVPEGYKVSRKEKRNFPLILESPSPNQTSLYFCASSLSVTSGANVLTFGAGSRLTVL.

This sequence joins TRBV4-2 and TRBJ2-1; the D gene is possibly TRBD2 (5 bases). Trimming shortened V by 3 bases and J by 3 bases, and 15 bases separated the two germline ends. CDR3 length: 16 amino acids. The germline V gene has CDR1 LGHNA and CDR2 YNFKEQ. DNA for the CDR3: TGTGCCAGCAGCCAGGACCGGGGAGCAATCTACAATGAGCAGTTCTTC. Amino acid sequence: CASSQDRGAIYNEQFF.